This T cell receptor (beta chain) was captured by sequencing in a study of blood T cell repertoires in COVID-19. Study summary: Sample material is recorded as cDNA or gDNA derived from T cells, B-cell-depleted T cells, or PBMCs.

The count of this clone is one. The protocol was immunoSEQ multiplex PCR, while the TCRdb copy is restricted to in-frame clones and leaves out a portion. The table records approximately 150,000 clones, approximately 81% of them present only once. The CDR3 is made up of 16 amino acids. CDR1 SGHKS and CDR2 YYEKEE come from the germline V gene (reference sequence). V was pared by 0 bases and J by 7 bases, with 7 bases of the junction left unmatched. Sequencing was performed on peripheral blood. The rearrangement joins TRBV5-5 to TRBJ1-4, with 9 positions matching TRBD1. The receptor was derived from a man aged 35 to 55 with acute or convalescent COVID-19. The CDR3 protein is CASSLEGGTGTEKLFF. The CDR3 region has the DNA TGTGCCAGCAGCTTGGAGGGGGGGACAGGGACTGAAAAACTGTTTTTT.